This note documents a single T cell receptor (beta chain) sequence. What it binds is unknown. The CDR3 covers 15 residues. Germline V gives CDR1 MDHEN, CDR2 SYDVKM. V shed 5 bases and J shed 1 base, with 12 bases lying between them. Measured with immunoSEQ multiplex PCR; TCRdb has only the in-frame clones, and not every one. This sample has 380,000 or so clones; 80% to 90% occur once, and the top ten carry about 10%. This specimen comes from a study of Ad26.COV2.S vaccination and SARS-CoV-2 variants. Study-wide context: Ad26.COV2.S was injected intramuscularly once or twice, 56 days apart.

Study conclusions and caveats: Placebo and vaccine recipients had non-spike TCR breadth that was similar.

The treatment was: around 19 received Ad26.COV2.S at low or high dose, single or two shots; about 5 received placebo; per-sample allocation not given. Vaccine and placebo recipients were sampled on day 63 after the first injection. Adults aged 18-55 years in Boston included the donor. The chain uses TRBV28 and TRBJ2-1, with unresolved D. The TCR was taken from a person aged 18 to 59 who received the Ad26.COV2.S COVID-19 vaccine or a placebo. The material sequenced was peripheral blood, taken in a trial of Ad26.COV2.S vaccine versus placebo. The CDR3 coding sequence is TGTGCCAGCAGTCCTGCTAGAGGTTCCTACAATGAGCAGTTCTTC. Translated: CASSPARGSYNEQFF.